This entry lists 29 T cell receptor beta chains sequenced from one sample in a study of T cell repertoires in cytomegalovirus infection. TCRdb called the reads again in MiXCR, with one record for every CDR3 protein. The repertoire holds 170,000 or so distinct CDR3 sequences, with approximately 14% as singletons. Material: PBMCs. Receptors were obtained from a human donor in good health (CMV status not recorded). Some clones in this sample may be carry-over from other donors' samples.

This clonotype has a handful of counts. This rearrangement joins TRBV10-3 to TRBJ2-3; D unclear. The CDR3 has 13 residues. Between the trimmed V and J ends, which lost 0 bases and 2 bases, there was a span of 3 bases. The germline V gene encodes CDR1 ENHRY and CDR2 SYGVKD. CDR3 sequence: CAISESVTDTQYF. DNA of the CDR3: TGTGCCATCAGTGAGTCGGTCACAGATACGCAGTATTTT.

This clonotype was recorded once. The chain employs TRBV5-1 and TRBJ2-7; tentatively, D is TRBD1 or TRBD2 (5 bases each). Germline-derived CDR1 and CDR2 are SGHRS and YFSETQ. The CDR3 loop spans 15 amino acids. The V gene lost 4 bases and the J gene lost 2 bases, with 16 bases spanning the gap. For the CDR3, the DNA is TGCGCCAGCAGCCCATCCGGGACGGAGGCCTACGAGCAGTACTTC. This gives the protein CASSPSGTEAYEQYF.

This clonotype was seen ten or more times. The rearrangement links TRBV6-2 or TRBV6-3 to TRBJ1-1; D not certain. The V and J ends lost 2 bases and 4 bases respectively, with 14 bases between them. The CDR3 is made up of 15 amino acids. Germline V gives CDR1 MNHEY, CDR2 SVGEGT. CDR3 DNA sequence: TGTGCCAGCAGTTACCCCAAGGAAGTCGCCACTGAAGCTTTCTTT. It codes for CASSYPKEVATEAFF.

This clonotype was counted a few times. The V and J genes are TRBV20-1 and TRBJ2-7, with 8 bases identical to TRBD2. CDR3 length: 13 amino acids. Germline CDR1 is DFQATT and CDR2 is SNEGSKA (reference sequence). The V segment lost 3 bases and the J segment 4 bases; nucleotides outside the gene matches: 5. The CDR3 DNA is TGCAGTGCTAGCGGGGGGGAGTGGTACGAGCAGTACTTC. Protein sequence: CSASGGEWYEQYF.

This clonotype was seen more than once but under ten times. The J gene is TRBJ2-1, the V gene TRBV14; D unclear. The CDR3 loop spans 14 amino acids. CDR1 and CDR2 (germline): SGHDN, FVKESK. V gave up 1 base and J gave up 4 bases, with 8 bases separating them. The chain's CDR3 is CASSQAPRYNEQFF. The CDR3, as DNA: TGTGCCAGCAGCCAAGCCCCGAGGTACAATGAGCAGTTCTTC. Filled out from reference TRBV14 and TRBJ2-1, the complete variable domain reads EAGVTQFPSHSVIEKGQTVTLRCDPISGHDNLYWYRRVMGKEIKFLLHFVKESKQDESGMPNNRFLAERTGGTYSTLKVQPAELEDSGVYFCASSQAPRYNEQFFGPGTRLTVL.

This clonotype was seen repeatedly, ten times or more. DNA of the CDR3: TGTGCCAGCAGTCGACTAGCGGGAGGGCCGAAAGACGAGCAGTACTTC. Amino acids: CASSRLAGGPKDEQYF. The chain links TRBV28 to TRBJ2-7; 14 bases match TRBD2. The CDR3 spans 16 residues. CDR1 is MDHEN and CDR2 is SYDVKM in the germline V gene. The V gene end was trimmed by 5 bases and the J gene end by 5 bases; junction bases not matched to a gene: 8.

This clonotype has a count of ten or more. This chain uses TRBV7-6 with TRBJ2-6; no clear D. From germline, CDR1 is SGHVS and CDR2 FNYEAQ. The CDR3 extends over 16 amino acids. The germline V and J ends were trimmed by 0 bases and 1 base, with 7 bases remaining between them. This CDR3 is CASSLAPGSGANVLTF. The CDR3 nucleotides read TGTGCCAGCAGCTTAGCGCCCGGGTCTGGGGCCAACGTCCTGACTTTC.

The gene calls are TRBV29-1 and TRBJ1-1; no definite D call. The CDR3 consists of 15 residues. Trimming left V 1 base short and J 0 bases short, with 12 bases between. Germline CDR1 reads SQVTM; CDR2 reads ANQGSEA. The CDR3 here is CSVEGRLTLNTEAFF. The CDR3 DNA follows: TGCAGCGTTGAAGGGCGGCTTACCTTGAACACTGAAGCTTTCTTT.

Many counts were recorded for this clonotype. The chain is built from TRBV7-2 and TRBJ1-5; 7 positions match TRBD1. Germline loops: CDR1 SGHTA, CDR2 FQGNSA. The CDR3 has 15 residues. The V and J ends lost 1 base and 8 bases, in that order; junction bases with no gene match: 8. CDR3 sequence (DNA): TGTGCCAGCAGCTTAGGGTTGACAGGGTTGGAGCCCCAGCATTTT. This gives the protein CASSLGLTGLEPQHF.

This clonotype was recorded at least ten times. This chain uses TRBV7-2 with TRBJ1-5; the D gene is possibly TRBD1 (6 bases). The germline CDR1 and CDR2 sequences are SGHTA and FQGNSA. CDR3 size: 13 residues. Trimming shortened V by 2 bases and J by 5 bases, and 7 bases separated the two germline ends. The CDR3 here is CASSLYRDQPQHF. Here the CDR3 DNA reads TGTGCCAGCAGCTTATACAGGGATCAGCCCCAGCATTTT.

This sequence joins TRBV28 and TRBJ2-2, with 8 positions matching TRBD1. The germline CDR1 and CDR2 sequences are MDHEN and SYDVKM. Trimming at V came to 6 bases and at J to 0 bases, leaving 0 bases not matched to a gene. CDR3 length: 14 amino acids. CDR3 in DNA: TGTGCCAGCAGGGGACAGGCGAACACCGGGGAGCTGTTTTTT. Encoded protein: CASRGQANTGELFF.

V is TRBV24-1 and J is TRBJ2-3, with D tentatively TRBD2 (5 bases). The CDR3 is 14 amino acids. CDR1 is KGHDR, CDR2 SFDVKD, per germline. V lost 5 bases, J lost 2 bases, and 10 bases lay in between. In DNA form, the CDR3 reads TGTGCCACCAGTGGATCCGGACTCACAGATACGCAGTATTTT. Its translation is CATSGSGLTDTQYF.

This clonotype was recorded a few times. V and J are TRBV2 and TRBJ1-1; 7 nucleotides agree with TRBD1. V was clipped by 6 bases and J by 1 base; unmatched bases: 5. The CDR3 has 14 amino acids. Germline V gene data show CDR1 as SNHLY and CDR2 as FYNNEI. CDR3 coding DNA: TGTGCCAGCAGCACAGGGGTGGGGAACACTGAAGCTTTCTTT. Amino acid sequence: CASSTGVGNTEAFF.

This clonotype was counted at least ten times. The V gene is TRBV28, the J gene TRBJ1-1; the D is unclear. CDR3 size: 12 residues. The V gene lost 2 bases and the J gene lost 11 bases, with 12 bases spanning the gap. Per germline, CDR1 MDHEN and CDR2 SYDVKM. The CDR3 sequence: CASSLRQRGAFF. CDR3 sequence (DNA): TGTGCCAGCAGTTTAAGACAACGCGGCGCTTTCTTT.

A few counts support this clonotype. The J gene is TRBJ2-7, the V gene TRBV25-1, with TRBD2 matching over 10 bases. V gave up 3 bases and J gave up 5 bases; unmatched junction bases: 7. Germline CDR1 reads MGHDK; CDR2 reads SYGVNS. This CDR3 has 15 amino acids. The CDR3 here is CASSDSSGSSDEQYF. Here the CDR3 DNA reads TGTGCCAGCAGTGATTCTAGCGGGAGTTCCGACGAGCAGTACTTC.

On this clonotype: One base away lies a much larger clone, so this may be a sequencing read error. V gene TRBV5-6 combines with J gene TRBJ2-1; no reliable D call. Germline V lookup: CDR1 SGHDT, CDR2 YYEEEE. CDR3 size: 19 residues. V lost 1 base and J lost 5, with 25 bases in between. The CDR3 loop reads CASSLYPITSPLVNNEQFF. CDR3 nucleotide sequence: TGTGCCAGCAGCTTGTACCCCATTACCTCCCCATTAGTAAACAATGAGCAGTTCTTC.

There are a few counts of this clonotype. This chain connects TRBV7-2 to TRBJ2-7; D uncertain. Germline V lookup: CDR1 SGHTA, CDR2 FQGNSA. Trimming shortened V by 6 bases and J by 4 bases, and 10 bases separated the two germline ends. The CDR3 is made up of 12 amino acids. The chain's CDR3 is CASSPGWYEQYF. The CDR3 nucleotides read TGTGCCAGCAGTCCCGGGTGGTACGAGCAGTACTTC.

This clonotype was detected a few times. The rearrangement joins TRBV6-5 to TRBJ2-5; tentative D call: TRBD2 (5 bases). Trimming left V 0 bases short and J 3 bases short, with 11 bases between. The CDR3 is made up of 15 amino acids. Germline-derived CDR1 and CDR2 are MNHEY and SVGAGI. Here the CDR3 reads CASSYSRGRKETQYF. The CDR3 DNA sequence: TGTGCCAGCAGTTACTCGCGCGGGCGCAAAGAGACCCAGTACTTC.

Many counts were recorded for this clonotype. CDR3 amino acids: CAISQGIEQFF. CDR3 DNA sequence: TGTGCCATCAGTCAGGGAATTGAGCAGTTCTTC. This rearrangement joins TRBV10-3 to TRBJ2-1, with D possibly being TRBD1 (5 bases). Germline V gene data show CDR1 as ENHRY and CDR2 as SYGVKD. V gave up 5 bases and J gave up 9 bases, with 8 bases separating them. This CDR3 is built from 11 residues.

The CDR3 DNA follows: TGTGCCAGCAGTTACCCTGGACAGGGGGTCTACGAGCAGTACTTC. This codes for CASSYPGQGVYEQYF. This chain links TRBV6-2 or TRBV6-3 with TRBJ2-7; 10 bases fit TRBD1. The CDR3 is 15 residues long. The ends lost 2 bases at V and 3 bases at J; junction bases unmatched: 4. Germline V gene data show CDR1 as MNHEY and CDR2 as SVGEGT.

This clonotype was seen at least ten times. The V gene is TRBV7-2, the J gene TRBJ2-1; either TRBD1 or TRBD2 may supply D (6 bases each). Per the germline V gene, CDR1 is SGHTA and CDR2 is FQGNSA. The CDR3 totals 16 residues. Trimming removed 5 bases at V and 4 bases at J, with 18 bases between. The chain's CDR3 is CASSLTSGAIYNEQFF. The CDR3, as DNA: TGTGCCAGCAGCCTTACTTCGGGGGCGATTTACAATGAGCAGTTCTTC.

This clonotype was seen many times. The rearrangement uses TRBV7-8 and TRBJ1-1; maybe TRBD1 (5 bases). The germline V gene has CDR1 SGHVS and CDR2 FQNEAQ. This CDR3 is 14 amino acids long. V was trimmed by 1 base and J by 5 bases, leaving 11 bases between them. The chain's CDR3 is CASSLVGGSTEAFF. The CDR3 DNA reads as TGTGCCAGCAGCTTAGTCGGGGGTTCAACTGAAGCTTTCTTT.

This clonotype occurred many times. The chain couples TRBV29-1 to TRBJ1-3; no reliable D call. Germline-derived CDR1 and CDR2 are SQVTM and ANQGSEA. Trimming took off 6 bases at V and 0 bases at J, with 15 bases between the two ends. The CDR3 length is 15 residues. The CDR3 spells CSVVDGWNSGNTIYF. In DNA form, the CDR3 reads TGCAGCGTCGTGGACGGTTGGAACTCTGGAAACACCATATATTTT.

This clonotype was recorded many times. The rearrangement links TRBV24-1 to TRBJ2-7, with D possibly matching TRBD1 (9 bases). This CDR3 has 16 residues. V was shortened by 7 bases and J by 4 bases, with 22 bases between the two germline ends. The V gene's germline CDR1 is KGHDR and CDR2 SFDVKD. The CDR3 is CATSDPGGTGSYEQYF. The CDR3 bases are TGTGCCACCAGCGATCCGGGAGGGACAGGGTCTTACGAGCAGTACTTC.

This clonotype has a handful of counts. This sequence joins TRBV20-1 and TRBJ2-4; tentatively, D is TRBD1 (5 bases). V was cut by 2 bases and J by 3 bases, with 17 bases left in between. Per germline, CDR1 DFQATT and CDR2 SNEGSKA (reference sequence). The CDR3 contains 16 residues. DNA for the CDR3: TGCAGTGCTAGAATCCGGGCAGGGATGGACAAAAACATTCAGTACTTC. Translated: CSARIRAGMDKNIQYF.

This clonotype was found many times. The V call is TRBV7-2, the J call TRBJ2-1; D gene ambiguous. CDR1 is SGHTA and CDR2 is FQGNSA in the germline V gene. V lost 3 bases and J lost 12, with 12 bases in between. The length of the CDR3 is 12 residues. The CDR3 loop reads CASSLDDGRQFF. CDR3 sequence (DNA): TGTGCCAGCAGCTTGGACGACGGAAGGCAGTTCTTC.

This clonotype was recorded a few times. The genes are TRBV14 and TRBJ2-3; a weak D match, TRBD2 (6 bases). This CDR3 has 15 amino acids. V lost 0 bases and J lost 3, with 10 bases in between. In germline, CDR1 is SGHDN, CDR2 FVKESK. CDR3 in amino acids: CASSQESGRTDTQYF. The CDR3 DNA reads as TGTGCCAGCAGCCAAGAGAGTGGGAGGACAGATACGCAGTATTTT.

This clonotype was seen ten or more times. The chain joins TRBV7-2 to TRBJ2-7, with D perhaps matching TRBD1 (6 bases). The V and J ends lost 5 bases and 1 base respectively, with 15 bases between them. CDR1 SGHTA and CDR2 FQGNSA come from the germline V gene. This CDR3 spans 15 amino acids. CDR3 in amino acids: CASSQRSGQSYEQYF. CDR3 in DNA: TGTGCCAGCAGCCAGAGGTCTGGACAGTCCTACGAGCAGTACTTC.

At least ten counts were recorded for this clonotype. This chain uses TRBV7-9 with TRBJ2-1; TRBD2 matches 8 bases. The CDR3 is 14 residues long. Germline V gives CDR1 SEHNR, CDR2 FQNEAQ (reference sequence). V lost 8 bases and J lost 2; bases outside the gene matches: 5. The CDR3 protein is CASRLAGTYNEQFF. The CDR3 coding sequence is TGTGCCAGCCGCCTAGCGGGCACCTACAATGAGCAGTTCTTC.